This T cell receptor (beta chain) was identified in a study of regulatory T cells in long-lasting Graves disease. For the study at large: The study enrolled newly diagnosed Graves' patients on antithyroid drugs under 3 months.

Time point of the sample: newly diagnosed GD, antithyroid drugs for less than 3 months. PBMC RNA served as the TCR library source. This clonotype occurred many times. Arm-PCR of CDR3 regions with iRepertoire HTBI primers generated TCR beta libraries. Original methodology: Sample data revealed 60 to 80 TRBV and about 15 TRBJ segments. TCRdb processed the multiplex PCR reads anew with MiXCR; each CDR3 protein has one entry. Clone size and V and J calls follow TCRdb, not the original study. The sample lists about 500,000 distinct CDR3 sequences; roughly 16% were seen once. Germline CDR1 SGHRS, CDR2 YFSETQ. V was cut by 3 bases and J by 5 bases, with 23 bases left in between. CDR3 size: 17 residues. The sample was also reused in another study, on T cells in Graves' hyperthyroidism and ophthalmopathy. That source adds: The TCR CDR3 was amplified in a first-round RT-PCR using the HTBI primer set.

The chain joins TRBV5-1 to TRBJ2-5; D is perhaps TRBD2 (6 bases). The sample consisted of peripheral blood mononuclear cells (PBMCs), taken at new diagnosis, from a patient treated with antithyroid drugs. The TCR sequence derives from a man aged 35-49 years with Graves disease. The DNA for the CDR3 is TGCGCCAGCAGCTACGCCGCGGGACGCATGGAGGGGGAGACCCAGTACTTC. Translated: CASSYAAGRMEGETQYF.